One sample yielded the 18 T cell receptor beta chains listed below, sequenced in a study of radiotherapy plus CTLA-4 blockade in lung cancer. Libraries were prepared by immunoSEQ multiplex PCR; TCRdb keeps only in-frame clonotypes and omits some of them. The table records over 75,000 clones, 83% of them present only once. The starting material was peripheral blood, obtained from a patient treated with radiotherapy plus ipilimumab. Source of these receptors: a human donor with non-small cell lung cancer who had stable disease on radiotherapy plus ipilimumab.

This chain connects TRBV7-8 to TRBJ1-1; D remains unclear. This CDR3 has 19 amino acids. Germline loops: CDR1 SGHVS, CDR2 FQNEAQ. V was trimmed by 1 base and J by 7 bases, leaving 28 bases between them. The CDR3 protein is CASSLGVLDKGGYKGEAFF. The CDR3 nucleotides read TGTGCCAGCAGCTTAGGCGTCCTAGACAAAGGCGGCTACAAGGGTGAAGCTTTCTTT.

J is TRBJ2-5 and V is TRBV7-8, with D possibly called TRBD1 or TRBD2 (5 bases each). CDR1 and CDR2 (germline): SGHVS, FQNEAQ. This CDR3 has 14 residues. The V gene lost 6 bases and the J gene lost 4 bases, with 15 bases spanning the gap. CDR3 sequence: CASRLPGRGETQYF. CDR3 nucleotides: TGTGCCAGCAGACTCCCGGGGCGCGGAGAGACCCAGTACTTC.

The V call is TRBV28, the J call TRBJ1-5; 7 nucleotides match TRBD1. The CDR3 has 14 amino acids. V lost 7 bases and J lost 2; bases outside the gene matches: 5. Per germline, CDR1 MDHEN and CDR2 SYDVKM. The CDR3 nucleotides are TGTGCCAGCACCACAGGGGTGGGCAATCAGCCCCAGCATTTT. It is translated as CASTTGVGNQPQHF. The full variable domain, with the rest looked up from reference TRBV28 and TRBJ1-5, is DVKVTQSSRYLVKRTGEKVFLECVQDMDHENMFWYRQDPGLGLRLIYFSYDVKMKEKGDIPEGYSVSREKKERFSLILESASTNQTSMYLCASTTGVGNQPQHFGDGTRLSIL.

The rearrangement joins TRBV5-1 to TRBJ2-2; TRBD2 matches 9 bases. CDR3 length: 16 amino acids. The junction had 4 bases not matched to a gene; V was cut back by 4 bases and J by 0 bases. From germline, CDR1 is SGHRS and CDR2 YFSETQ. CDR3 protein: CASSLVAGANTGELFF. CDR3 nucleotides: TGCGCCAGCAGCCTCGTAGCGGGAGCGAACACCGGGGAGCTGTTTTTT. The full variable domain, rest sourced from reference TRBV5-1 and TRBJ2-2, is KAGVTQTPRYLIKTRGQQVTLSCSPISGHRSVSWYQQTPGQGLQFLFEYFSETQRNKGNFPGRFSGRQFSNSRSEMNVSTLELGDSALYLCASSLVAGANTGELFFGEGSRLTVL.

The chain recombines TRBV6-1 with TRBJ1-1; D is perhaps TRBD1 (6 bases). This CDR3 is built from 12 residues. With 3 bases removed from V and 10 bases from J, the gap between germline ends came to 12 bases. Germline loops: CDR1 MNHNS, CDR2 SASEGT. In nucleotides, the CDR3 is TGTGCCAGCAGTGAGGGAGGGACAACAGCTTTCTTT. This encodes CASSEGGTTAFF.

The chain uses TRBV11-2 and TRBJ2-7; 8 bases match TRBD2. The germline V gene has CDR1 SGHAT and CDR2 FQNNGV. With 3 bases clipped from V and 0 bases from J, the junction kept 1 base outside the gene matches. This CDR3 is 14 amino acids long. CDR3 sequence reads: CASSFGTSSYEQYF. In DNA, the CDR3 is TGTGCCAGCAGCTTTGGGACTAGCTCCTACGAGCAGTACTTC.

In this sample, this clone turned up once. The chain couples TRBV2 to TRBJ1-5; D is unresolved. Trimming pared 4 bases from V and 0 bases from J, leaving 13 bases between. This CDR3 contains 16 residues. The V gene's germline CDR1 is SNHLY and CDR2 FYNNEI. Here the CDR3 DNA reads TGTGCCAGCAGTGCCCATGCGGGTCTTAGCAATCAGCCCCAGCATTTT. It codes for CASSAHAGLSNQPQHF. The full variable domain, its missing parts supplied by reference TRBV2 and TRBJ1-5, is EPEVTQTPSHQVTQMGQEVILRCVPISNHLYFYWYRQILGQKVEFLVSFYNNEISEKSEIFDDQFSVERPDGSNFTLKIRSTKLEDSAMYFCASSAHAGLSNQPQHFGDGTRLSIL.

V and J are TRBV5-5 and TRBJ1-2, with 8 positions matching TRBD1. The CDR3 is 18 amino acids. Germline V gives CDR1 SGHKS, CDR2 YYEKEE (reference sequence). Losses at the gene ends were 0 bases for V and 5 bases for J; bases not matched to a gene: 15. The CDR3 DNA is TGTGCCAGCAGCTTGGAAGGACAGGGCGCTGGTAATAGGTATGGCTACACCTTC. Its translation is CASSLEGQGAGNRYGYTF. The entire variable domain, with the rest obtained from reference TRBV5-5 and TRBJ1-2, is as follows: DAGVTQSPTHLIKTRGQQVTLRCSPISGHKSVSWYQQVLGQGPQFIFQYYEKEERGRGNFPDRFSARQFPNYSSELNVNALLLGDSALYLCASSLEGQGAGNRYGYTFGSGTRLTVV.

The CDR3 DNA sequence: TGTGCCAGCAAGGCTGGGATGAGCACAGATACGCAGTATTTT. Translated: CASKAGMSTDTQYF. This chain joins TRBV6-5 and TRBJ2-3; D unclear. CDR3 length: 14 amino acids. The V end lost 7 bases, the J end lost 0 bases, and 11 bases lay between the germline ends. Germline lookup yields CDR1 MNHEY and CDR2 SVGAGI.

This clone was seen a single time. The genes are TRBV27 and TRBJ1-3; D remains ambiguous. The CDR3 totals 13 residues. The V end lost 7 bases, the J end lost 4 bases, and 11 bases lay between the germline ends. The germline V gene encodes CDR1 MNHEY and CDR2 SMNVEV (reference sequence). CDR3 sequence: CASTDASGNTIYF. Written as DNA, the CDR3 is TGTGCCAGCACTGACGCGTCGGGAAACACCATATATTTT.

The CDR3, as DNA: TGTGCCAGCAGCTCCAATCTCGGACTAGCGGGAGCAAATGAGCAGTTCTTC. Its protein is CASSSNLGLAGANEQFF. J is TRBJ2-1 and V is TRBV7-3; 13 positions agree with TRBD2. The CDR3 runs 17 residues. The V segment lost 4 bases and the J segment 7 bases; nucleotides outside the gene matches: 10. Germline V gene data show CDR1 as SGHTA and CDR2 as FQGTGA.

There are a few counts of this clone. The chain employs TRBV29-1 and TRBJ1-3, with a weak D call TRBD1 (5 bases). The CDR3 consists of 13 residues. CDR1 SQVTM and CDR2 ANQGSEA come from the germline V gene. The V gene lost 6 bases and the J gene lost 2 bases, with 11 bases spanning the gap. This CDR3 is CSVAGTAGNTIYF. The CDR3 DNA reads TGCAGCGTCGCCGGGACGGCTGGAAACACCATATATTTT.

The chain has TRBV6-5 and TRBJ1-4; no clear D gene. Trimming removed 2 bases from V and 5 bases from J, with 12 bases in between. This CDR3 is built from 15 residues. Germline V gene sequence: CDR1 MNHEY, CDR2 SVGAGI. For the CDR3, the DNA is TGTGCCAGCAGTTACCTCGCGACACCAAATGAAAAACTGTTTTTT. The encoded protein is CASSYLATPNEKLFF.

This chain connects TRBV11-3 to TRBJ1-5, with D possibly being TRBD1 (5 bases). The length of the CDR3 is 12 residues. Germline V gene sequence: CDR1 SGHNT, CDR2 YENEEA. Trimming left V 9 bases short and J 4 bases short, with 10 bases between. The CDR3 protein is CASGTENQPQHF. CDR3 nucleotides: TGTGCCAGTGGGACGGAGAATCAGCCCCAGCATTTT.

CDR3 DNA sequence: TGTGCCAGCAGCTTCCTGGTTTATGGGGGAACTGAAGCTTTCTTT. Translating gives CASSFLVYGGTEAFF. This chain joins TRBV7-3 and TRBJ1-1; TRBD1 is a possible D gene (5 bases). Trimming left V 3 bases short and J 5 bases short, with 16 bases between. CDR1 and CDR2 (germline): SGHTA, FQGTGA. This CDR3 is 15 amino acids long.

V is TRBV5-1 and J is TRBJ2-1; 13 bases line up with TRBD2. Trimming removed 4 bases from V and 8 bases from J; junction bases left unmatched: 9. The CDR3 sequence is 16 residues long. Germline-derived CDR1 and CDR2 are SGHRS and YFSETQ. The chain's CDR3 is CASSVGLAGIGDEQFF. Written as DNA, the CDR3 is TGCGCCAGCAGCGTGGGACTAGCGGGAATTGGAGATGAGCAGTTCTTC.

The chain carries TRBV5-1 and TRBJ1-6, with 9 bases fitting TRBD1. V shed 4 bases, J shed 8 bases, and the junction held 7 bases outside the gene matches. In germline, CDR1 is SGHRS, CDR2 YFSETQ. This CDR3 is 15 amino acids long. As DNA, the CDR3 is TGCGCCAGCAGCCCAGGGGACAGGGTACATTCACCCCTCCACTTT. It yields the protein CASSPGDRVHSPLHF. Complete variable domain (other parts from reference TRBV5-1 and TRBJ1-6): KAGVTQTPRYLIKTRGQQVTLSCSPISGHRSVSWYQQTPGQGLQFLFEYFSETQRNKGNFPGRFSGRQFSNSRSEMNVSTLELGDSALYLCASSPGDRVHSPLHFGNGTRLTVT.

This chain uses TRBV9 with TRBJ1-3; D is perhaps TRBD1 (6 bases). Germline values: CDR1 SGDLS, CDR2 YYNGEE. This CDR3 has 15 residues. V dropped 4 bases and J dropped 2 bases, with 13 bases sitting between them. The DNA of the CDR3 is TGTGCCAGCAGCTTTCGTACAGGGACTGGAAACACCATATATTTT. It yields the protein CASSFRTGTGNTIYF.